The 19 T cell receptor beta chains presented below share a single source sample, sequenced in a study of shared clonotypes between healthy human individuals. The protocol was immunoSEQ multiplex PCR, while the TCRdb copy is restricted to in-frame clones and leaves out a portion. The table shows approximately 2.4 million clones, with about 94% occurring only once. Sequenced: naive CD4+ T cells sorted from blood. Subset of the sample: CD45RA+ positively selected. Receptors were obtained from a man between 18 and 29 years old in good health.

The V gene is TRBV2, the J gene TRBJ2-3, with D tentatively TRBD1 (5 bases). The V gene lost 0 bases and the J gene lost 2 bases, with 9 bases spanning the gap. Germline CDR1 is SNHLY and CDR2 is FYNNEI. The CDR3 consists of 15 residues. CDR3 amino acids: CASSEAGRFTDTQYF. As DNA, the CDR3 is TGTGCCAGCAGTGAAGCGGGGCGGTTCACAGATACGCAGTATTTT. Supplemented by reference TRBV2 and TRBJ2-3, the full variable domain reads EPEVTQTPSHQVTQMGQEVILRCVPISNHLYFYWYRQILGQKVEFLVSFYNNEISEKSEIFDDQFSVERPDGSNFTLKIRSTKLEDSAMYFCASSEAGRFTDTQYFGPGTRLTVL.

The chain joins TRBV28 to TRBJ2-7; D remains unclear. CDR3 size: 12 residues. CDR1 MDHEN and CDR2 SYDVKM come from the germline V gene. V dropped 8 bases and J dropped 7 bases, with 15 bases sitting between them. The CDR3 is CASGLVHLEQYF. As DNA, the CDR3 is TGTGCCAGCGGCCTAGTACACCTAGAGCAGTACTTC.

The V gene is TRBV6-5, the J gene TRBJ2-5, with a possible D match to TRBD2 (5 bases). Trimming left V 5 bases short and J 4 bases short, with 11 bases between. The CDR3 spans 13 residues. Per the germline V gene, CDR1 is MNHEY and CDR2 is SVGAGI. The CDR3 DNA sequence: TGTGCCAGCAGTAGAGGGTCGGGAGAGACCCAGTACTTC. Translation: CASSRGSGETQYF.

This chain connects TRBV5-6 to TRBJ2-5; D is perhaps TRBD1 or TRBD2 (5 bases each). This CDR3 contains 14 residues. Per the germline V gene, CDR1 is SGHDT and CDR2 is YYEEEE. Trimming removed 0 bases from V and 4 bases from J, with 10 bases in between. CDR3 nucleotide sequence: TGTGCCAGCAGCTTGGTATGGGGGTTAGAGACCCAGTACTTC. Its translation is CASSLVWGLETQYF.

The chain employs TRBV6-6 and TRBJ1-6; D not certain. Germline-derived CDR1 and CDR2 are MNHNY and SVGAGI (reference sequence). CDR3 length: 14 residues. V was cut by 5 bases and J by 9 bases, with 14 bases left in between. CDR3 region: CASSAALGGSPLHF. The CDR3 nucleotides are TGTGCCAGCAGTGCGGCCCTGGGCGGTTCACCCCTCCACTTT.

In the case of this clone: The sample has other DNA sequences that encode this CDR3 too. The CDR3 sequence is CASSLGDGSSYEQYF. The CDR3, as DNA: TGCGCCAGCAGCTTGGGGGACGGTAGCTCCTACGAGCAGTACTTC. This chain uses TRBV5-1 with TRBJ2-7; D is possibly TRBD1 or TRBD2 (5 bases each). V was trimmed by 0 bases and J by 0 bases, leaving 10 bases between them. The CDR3 loop spans 15 amino acids. The germline V gene encodes CDR1 SGHRS and CDR2 YFSETQ.

This clone showed up just once. The chain carries TRBV11-2 and TRBJ2-7, with D perhaps matching TRBD2 (6 bases). V was pared by 3 bases and J by 3 bases, with 9 bases between. This CDR3 has 13 amino acids. Germline V gene data show CDR1 as SGHAT and CDR2 as FQNNGV. The CDR3 sequence: CASSLREIYEQYF. CDR3 nucleotides: TGTGCCAGCAGCTTGCGGGAAATCTACGAGCAGTACTTC.

This chain uses TRBV5-1 with TRBJ2-6; D ambiguous. The CDR3 contains 16 residues. With 4 bases removed from V and 2 bases from J, the gap between germline ends came to 13 bases. Germline CDR1 and CDR2: SGHRS and YFSETQ. The CDR3 DNA reads as TGCGCCAGCAGCCCCCGGTCCGATCCTGGGGCCAACGTCCTGACTTTC. It specifies CASSPRSDPGANVLTF. The full variable domain, completed using reference TRBV5-1 and TRBJ2-6, is KAGVTQTPRYLIKTRGQQVTLSCSPISGHRSVSWYQQTPGQGLQFLFEYFSETQRNKGNFPGRFSGRQFSNSRSEMNVSTLELGDSALYLCASSPRSDPGANVLTFGAGSRLTVL.

The gene calls are TRBV7-2 and TRBJ2-7; D may be TRBD2 (6 bases). The V end lost 6 bases, the J end lost 6 bases, and 9 bases lay between the germline ends. Germline CDR1 is SGHTA and CDR2 is FQGNSA. The CDR3 has 11 amino acids. This CDR3 is CASRGGGEQYF. The CDR3, as DNA: TGTGCCAGCAGGGGGGGTGGCGAGCAGTACTTC.

The V gene is TRBV5-6, the J gene TRBJ1-5; D uncertain. Looked up from germline, CDR1 is SGHDT and CDR2 is YYEEEE. CDR3 size: 15 residues. Trimming left V 1 base short and J 3 bases short, with 11 bases between. DNA of the CDR3: TGTGCCAGCAGCTTGTACGACTCAGACAATCAGCCCCAGCATTTT. Translating gives CASSLYDSDNQPQHF.

The chain employs TRBV19 and TRBJ1-5; no definite D call. Looked up from germline, CDR1 is LNHDA and CDR2 is SQIVND (reference sequence). V was clipped by 9 bases and J by 10 bases, with 19 bases between them. The CDR3 runs to 13 residues. The CDR3 is CASLEVQSGPQHF. The CDR3 nucleotides read TGTGCCAGCTTAGAGGTACAGTCGGGACCCCAGCATTTT.

The J gene is TRBJ2-3, the V gene TRBV7-9, with a possible D match to TRBD2 (6 bases). Trimming took 4 bases from V and 1 from J, leaving 15 bases between them. CDR1 and CDR2 (germline): SEHNR, FQNEAQ (reference sequence). The CDR3 is 16 amino acids. The CDR3: CASSYRRAGGTDTQYF. The CDR3 DNA reads TGTGCCAGCAGCTATCGGAGGGCAGGTGGCACAGATACGCAGTATTTT.

V gene TRBV9 combines with J gene TRBJ2-1; 10 bases are a match to TRBD2. V lost 3 bases, J lost 4 bases, and 4 bases stayed unmatched. This CDR3 contains 15 residues. Germline V lookup: CDR1 SGDLS, CDR2 YYNGEE. CDR3 bases: TGTGCCAGCAGCGCTAGCGGGAGTCGGTACAATGAGCAGTTCTTC. Its protein is CASSASGSRYNEQFF. Supplemented by reference TRBV9 and TRBJ2-1, the full variable domain reads DSGVTQTPKHLITATGQRVTLRCSPRSGDLSVYWYQQSLDQGLQFLIQYYNGEERAKGNILERFSAQQFPDLHSELNLSSLELGDSALYFCASSASGSRYNEQFFGPGTRLTVL.

For this clone: The same CDR3 is also encoded by other DNA sequences in this sample. The rearrangement uses TRBV6-6 and TRBJ1-5; D remains ambiguous. The CDR3 has 12 residues. Per germline, CDR1 MNHNY and CDR2 SVGAGI (reference sequence). V gave up 4 bases and J gave up 3 bases, with 4 bases separating them. The CDR3 region has the DNA TGTGCCAGCAGTTCCAACAATCAGCCCCAGCATTTT. It translates to CASSSNNQPQHF.

The chain employs TRBV18 and TRBJ1-3, with 7 bases fitting TRBD1. CDR1 is KGHSH, CDR2 LQKENI, per germline. This CDR3 comprises 14 residues. V gave up 4 bases and J gave up 1 base; unmatched junction bases: 1. The CDR3 nucleotides are TGTGCCAGCTCACAGACAGGGTCTGGAAACACCATATATTTT. The encoded protein is CASSQTGSGNTIYF.

This chain joins TRBV6-5 and TRBJ1-1; no reliable D call. In germline, CDR1 is MNHEY, CDR2 SVGAGI. Trimming removed 2 bases at V and 1 base at J, with 5 bases between. This CDR3 region has 13 residues. This CDR3 reads CASSYVENTEAFF. The DNA for the CDR3 is TGTGCCAGCAGTTACGTAGAGAACACTGAAGCTTTCTTT.

Details on this clone: In the same sample, other DNA sequences code for this CDR3. The V and J genes are TRBV5-1 and TRBJ2-7; D gene ambiguous. There are 15 residues in the CDR3. The V end lost 1 base, the J end lost 0 bases, and 11 bases lay between the germline ends. Germline lookup yields CDR1 SGHRS and CDR2 YFSETQ. The CDR3 reads CASSLSTSGSYEQYF. The CDR3 DNA is TGCGCCAGCAGCTTGTCGACGTCGGGCTCCTACGAGCAGTACTTC.

The chain combines TRBV10-3 with TRBJ2-5; tentative D call: TRBD2 (6 bases). This CDR3 has 14 residues. Germline CDR1 reads ENHRY; CDR2 reads SYGVKD. Deletions cut 2 bases from V and 5 bases from J, with 12 bases between. The DNA for the CDR3 is TGTGCCATCAGTGAGGGACTACCCCCGGAGACCCAGTACTTC. Its protein is CAISEGLPPETQYF.

For the CDR3, the DNA is TGTGCCAGCAGTTTACGCAACTCCTATGGCTACACCTTC. The encoded protein is CASSLRNSYGYTF. The chain has TRBV28 and TRBJ1-2; D gene ambiguous. V was cut by 2 bases and J by 4 bases, with 8 bases left in between. The CDR3 loop spans 13 amino acids. The germline gives CDR1 MDHEN, CDR2 SYDVKM.